The sequence of this T cell receptor (beta chain) was determined in a study of CD8 T cells in ankylosing spondylitis. Findings of the study overall: The authors found the disease-linked clones to be CD8+ and relatively rare in peripheral blood. The clones that were linked to disease were reported to be significantly enriched in matched synovial fluid samples from ankylosing spondylitis patients. A motif in TCR beta, a set of 8 or 9 highly homologous variants, appeared characteristic of ankylosing spondylitis blood.

V lost 3 bases to trimming and J lost 0 bases, with 9 bases between them. This CDR3 contains 15 residues. Researchers built TCR beta libraries using quantitative 5'-RACE with molecular barcodes. MiXCR was run by TCRdb on the 5' RACE reads, yielding one entry per CDR3 protein. This sample has some 340,000 distinct CDR3 sequences, with roughly 15% found just once. This clonotype was observed a handful of times. As yet, its antigen is unknown. The chain combines TRBV12-3 or TRBV12-4 with TRBJ1-5; no definite D call. This receptor was taken from a male donor with ankylosing spondylitis or in good health (not recorded which). The material sequenced was blood, either unsorted or a sorted T cell fraction (not recorded which). The CDR3 loop reads CASSFGGSSNQPQHF. As DNA, the CDR3 is TGTGCCAGCAGTTTTGGAGGGAGTAGCAATCAGCCCCAGCATTTT.